This T cell receptor beta chain came from a study of blood T cell repertoires in COVID-19. About the research overall: Sources were T cells, B-cell-depleted T cells, or PBMCs; the material itself was cDNA or gDNA.

Germline V gene lookup returns CDR1 LNHNV and CDR2 YYDKDF (reference sequence). The V end was cut by 0 bases, the J end by 1 base, with 11 bases between. The CDR3 covers 16 residues. This clone was seen only a few times. All enrollees were roughly 18 to 90 years old and from under 25 US areas. Cohorts were based on clinical histories the participants reported. Authors' analysis steps: Using reference gene primer amplification, nucleated cell counts were estimated. Only in-frame clones appear in the TCRdb table, and some are missing; sequencing was by immunoSEQ multiplex PCR. The V and J calls and clone size come from that table; D and trimming were worked out from the DNA. The table shows about 310,000 clones, with about 89% occurring only once.

The J gene is TRBJ2-3, the V gene TRBV15; TRBD1 is a possible D gene (5 bases). The sequenced sample consisted of PBMCs or T cells enriched from blood (not recorded which). The clonotype was recovered from a woman between 35 and 50 years old who had recovered from COVID-19. CDR3 bases: TGTGCCACCAGCAGAGATCTATCCAGGGGCACAGATACGCAGTATTTT. Translation gives CATSRDLSRGTDTQYF.